This T cell receptor beta chain was retrieved from a study of T cells in Graves' hyperthyroidism and ophthalmopathy. The CDR3 regions of TCR beta were amplified from RNA transcripts. The TCR CDR3 was amplified in a first-round RT-PCR using the HTBI primer set. Each CDR3 protein is one row after TCRdb ran MiXCR on the multiplex PCR reads. The sample has hundreds of thousands of distinct CDR3 sequences, 15% to 20% seen once. Study-wide points: Researchers found most expanded thyroid clonotypes above 0.001 in blood as well.

This clonotype was detected ten times or more. Its antigen remains unidentified. Hyperthyroidism had been newly diagnosed in patients aged 18 to 65, and its duration was under 2 months. Any symptoms of ophthalmopathy came after the first hyperthyroidism diagnosis, from which the blood sample dates. Germline CDR1 and CDR2: LGHDT and YNNKEL (reference sequence). The CDR3 has 14 amino acids. Trimming removed 2 bases from V and 4 bases from J, with 8 bases in between. This chain connects TRBV3-1 to TRBJ1-4, with D hard to call. The specimen sequenced was blood. This TCR came from a woman in her fifties or sixties with Graves' hyperthyroidism that later progressed to Graves' ophthalmopathy. CDR3 DNA sequence: TGTGCCAGCAGCCAATTAGAGGGTAATGAAAAACTGTTTTTT. It specifies CASSQLEGNEKLFF.